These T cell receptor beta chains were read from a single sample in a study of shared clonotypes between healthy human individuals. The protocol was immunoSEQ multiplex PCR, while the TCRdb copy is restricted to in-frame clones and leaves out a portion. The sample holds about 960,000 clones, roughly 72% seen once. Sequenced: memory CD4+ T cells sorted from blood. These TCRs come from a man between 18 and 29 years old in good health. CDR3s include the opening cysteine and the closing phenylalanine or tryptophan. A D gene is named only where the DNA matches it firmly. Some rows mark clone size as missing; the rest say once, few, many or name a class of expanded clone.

cdr3_nt: TGTGCCAGCAGCCCCGGAGTTCAAGAGACCCAGTACTTC
cdr3_aa: CASSPGVQETQYF
j_call: TRBJ2-5
v_call: TRBV5-6
d_call: -
clone_size: -

cdr3_nt: TGTGCCAGCAGTGATAACCGGGACAGGGGATCGGGTGGCTACACCTTC
cdr3_aa: CASSDNRDRGSGGYTF
j_call: TRBJ1-2
v_call: TRBV25-1
d_call: TRBD1
clone_size: few

cdr3_nt: TGTGCCAGCAGTGGACTAGCGGCCAATGAGCAGTTCTTC
cdr3_aa: CASSGLAANEQFF
j_call: TRBJ2-1
v_call: TRBV6-5
d_call: TRBD2
clone_size: -

cdr3_nt: TGTGCCAGCAGCTTTATGCCGGGATCGGGGAACTATGGCTACACCTTC
cdr3_aa: CASSFMPGSGNYGYTF
j_call: TRBJ1-2
v_call: TRBV5-4
d_call: -
clone_size: -

cdr3_nt: TGTGCCAGCAGCTTAGTGCAGTTGAGGACCGGGGAGCTGTTTTTT
cdr3_aa: CASSLVQLRTGELFF
j_call: TRBJ2-2
v_call: TRBV7-2
d_call: -
clone_size: many

cdr3_nt: TGTGCCAGCAGTGTGGGACAGGGACTGTTTTTT
cdr3_aa: CASSVGQGLFF
j_call: TRBJ2-2
v_call: TRBV2
d_call: TRBD1
clone_size: -

cdr3_nt: TGTGCCAGCTCACCCCTTCTTACTGAAGCTTTCTTT
cdr3_aa: CASSPLLTEAFF
j_call: TRBJ1-1
v_call: TRBV18
d_call: -
clone_size: -

cdr3_nt: TGTGCCAGCTCAACGCGACAGGGTTCCGGGGAGCTGTTTTTT
cdr3_aa: CASSTRQGSGELFF
j_call: TRBJ2-2
v_call: TRBV18
d_call: TRBD1
clone_size: -

cdr3_nt: TGTGCCAGCAGTTCCAGGGGTTACGGCACCGGGGAGCTGTTTTTT
cdr3_aa: CASSSRGYGTGELFF
j_call: TRBJ2-2
v_call: TRBV6-5
d_call: -
clone_size: -

cdr3_nt: TGTGCCAGCAGACCCCCTGGGGTTGAAAAACTGTTTTTT
cdr3_aa: CASRPPGVEKLFF
j_call: TRBJ1-4
v_call: TRBV28
d_call: -
clone_size: -